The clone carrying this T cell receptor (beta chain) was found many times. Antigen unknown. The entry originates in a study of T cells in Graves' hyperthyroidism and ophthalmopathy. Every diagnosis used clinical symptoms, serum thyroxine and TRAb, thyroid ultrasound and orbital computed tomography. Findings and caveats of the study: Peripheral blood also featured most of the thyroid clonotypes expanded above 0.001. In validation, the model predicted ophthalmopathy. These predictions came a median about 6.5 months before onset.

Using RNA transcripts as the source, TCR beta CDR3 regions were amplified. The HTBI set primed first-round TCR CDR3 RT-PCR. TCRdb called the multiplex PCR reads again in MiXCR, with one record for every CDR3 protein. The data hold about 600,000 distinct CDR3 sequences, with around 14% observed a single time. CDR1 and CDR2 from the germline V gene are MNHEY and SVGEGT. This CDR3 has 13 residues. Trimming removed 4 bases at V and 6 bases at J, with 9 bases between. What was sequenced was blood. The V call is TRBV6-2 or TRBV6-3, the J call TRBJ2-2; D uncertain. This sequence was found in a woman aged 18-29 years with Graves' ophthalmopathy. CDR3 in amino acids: CASSLSEPGELFF. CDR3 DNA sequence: TGTGCCAGCAGTTTGTCGGAACCCGGGGAGCTGTTTTTT.